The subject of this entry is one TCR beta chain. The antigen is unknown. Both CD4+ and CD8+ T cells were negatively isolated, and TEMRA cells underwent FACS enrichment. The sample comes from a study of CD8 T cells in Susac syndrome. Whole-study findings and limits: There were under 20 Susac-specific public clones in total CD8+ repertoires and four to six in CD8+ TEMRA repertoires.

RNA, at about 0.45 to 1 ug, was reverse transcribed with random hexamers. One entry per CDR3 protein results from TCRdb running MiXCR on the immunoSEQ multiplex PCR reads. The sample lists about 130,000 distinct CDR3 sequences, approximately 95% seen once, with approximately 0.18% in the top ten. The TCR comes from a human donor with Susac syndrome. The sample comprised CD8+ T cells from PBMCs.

CDR3 nucleotide sequence: TGCGCCAGCAGCCCGACAGGGGGCCAGCCCCAGCATTTT. Its translation: CASSPTGGQPQHF. This chain uses TRBV5-1 with TRBJ1-5; 10 nucleotides match TRBD1. Germline V lookup: CDR1 SGHRS, CDR2 YFSETQ. V gave up 4 bases and J gave up 7 bases; unmatched junction bases: 2. This CDR3 region has 13 residues. Full variable domain (missing parts from reference TRBV5-1 and TRBJ1-5): KAGVTQTPRYLIKTRGQQVTLSCSPISGHRSVSWYQQTPGQGLQFLFEYFSETQRNKGNFPGRFSGRQFSNSRSEMNVSTLELGDSALYLCASSPTGGQPQHFGDGTRLSIL.